This entry concerns a single TCR beta chain. The germline CDR1 and CDR2 sequences are SGHTA and FQGTGA. This CDR3 has 15 amino acids. Deletions cut 2 bases from V and 4 bases from J, with 11 bases between. Assay used: immunoSEQ multiplex PCR; TCRdb lists only in-frame clones, some missing. This sample has approximately 81,000 clones; 90% to 96% occur once, and the top ten carry under 0.4%. This specimen belongs to a study of technical replicates of blood from a handful of donors. This receptor was obtained from a human donor in good health. Sequencing used T cells isolated from PBMCs. The chain has TRBV7-3 and TRBJ2-2; the D is unclear. The CDR3 here is CASSLLSAATGELFF. In DNA, the CDR3 is TGTGCCAGCAGCTTATTATCCGCGGCCACCGGGGAGCTGTTTTTT.